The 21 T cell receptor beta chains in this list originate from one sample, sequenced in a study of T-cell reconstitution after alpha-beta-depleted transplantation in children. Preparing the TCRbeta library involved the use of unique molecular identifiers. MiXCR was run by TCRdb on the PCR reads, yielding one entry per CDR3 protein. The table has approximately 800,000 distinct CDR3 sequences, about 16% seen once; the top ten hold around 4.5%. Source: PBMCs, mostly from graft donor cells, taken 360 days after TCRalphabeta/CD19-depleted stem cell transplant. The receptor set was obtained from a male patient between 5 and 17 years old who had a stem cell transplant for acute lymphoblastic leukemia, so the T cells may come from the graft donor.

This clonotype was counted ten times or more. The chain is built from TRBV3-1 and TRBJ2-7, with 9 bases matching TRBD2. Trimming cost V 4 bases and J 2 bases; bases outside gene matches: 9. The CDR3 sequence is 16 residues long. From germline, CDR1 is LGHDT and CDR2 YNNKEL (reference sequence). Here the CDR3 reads CASSLESGGIAYEQYF. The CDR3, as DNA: TGTGCCAGCAGCCTCGAGAGCGGGGGGATTGCCTACGAGCAGTACTTC.

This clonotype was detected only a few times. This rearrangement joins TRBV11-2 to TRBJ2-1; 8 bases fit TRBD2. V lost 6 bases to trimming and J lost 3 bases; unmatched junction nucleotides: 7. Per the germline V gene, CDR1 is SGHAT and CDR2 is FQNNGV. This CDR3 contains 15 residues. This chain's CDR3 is CASSLSGSFYNEQFF. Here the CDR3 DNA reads TGTGCCAGCAGTCTGAGCGGGAGCTTCTACAATGAGCAGTTCTTC.

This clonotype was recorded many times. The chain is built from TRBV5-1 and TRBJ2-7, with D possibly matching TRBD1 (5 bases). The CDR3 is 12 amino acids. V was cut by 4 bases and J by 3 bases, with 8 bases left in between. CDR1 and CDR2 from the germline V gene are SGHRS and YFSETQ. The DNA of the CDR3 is TGCGCCAGCAGCCATGACAGCTACGAGCAGTACTTC. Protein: CASSHDSYEQYF.

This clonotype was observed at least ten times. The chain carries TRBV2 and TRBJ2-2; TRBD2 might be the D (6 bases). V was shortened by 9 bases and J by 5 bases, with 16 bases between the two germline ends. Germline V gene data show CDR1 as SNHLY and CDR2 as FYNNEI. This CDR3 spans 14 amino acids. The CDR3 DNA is TGTGCCAGGGCGGGGCTAGAAGGGACCGGGGAGCTGTTTTTT. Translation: CARAGLEGTGELFF.

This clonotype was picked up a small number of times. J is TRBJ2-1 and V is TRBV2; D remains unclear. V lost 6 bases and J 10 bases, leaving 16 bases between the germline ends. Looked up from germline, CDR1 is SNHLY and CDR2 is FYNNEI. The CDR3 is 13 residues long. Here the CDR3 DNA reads TGTGCCAGCAGAGACCCCTATCGGGCCGAGCAGTTCTTC. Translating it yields CASRDPYRAEQFF.

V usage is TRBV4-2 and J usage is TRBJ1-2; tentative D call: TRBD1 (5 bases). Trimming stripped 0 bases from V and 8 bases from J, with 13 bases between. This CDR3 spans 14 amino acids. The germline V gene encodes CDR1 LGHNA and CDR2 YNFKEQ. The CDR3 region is CASSQDSRVGGYTF. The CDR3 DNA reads TGTGCCAGCAGCCAAGATTCCAGGGTCGGGGGCTACACCTTC.

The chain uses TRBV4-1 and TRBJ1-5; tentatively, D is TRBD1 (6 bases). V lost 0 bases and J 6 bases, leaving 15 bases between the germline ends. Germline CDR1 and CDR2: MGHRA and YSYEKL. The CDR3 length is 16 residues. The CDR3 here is CASSQDGGQGSQPQHF. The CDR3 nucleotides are TGCGCCAGCAGCCAAGATGGTGGGCAGGGGTCTCAGCCCCAGCATTTT.

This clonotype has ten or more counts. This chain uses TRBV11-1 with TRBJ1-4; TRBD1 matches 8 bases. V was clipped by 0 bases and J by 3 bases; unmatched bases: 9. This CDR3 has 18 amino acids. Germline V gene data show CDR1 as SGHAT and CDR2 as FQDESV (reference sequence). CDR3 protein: CASSLALGPGQANEKLFF. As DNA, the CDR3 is TGTGCCAGCAGCTTAGCGCTAGGACCGGGACAGGCTAATGAAAAACTGTTTTTT.

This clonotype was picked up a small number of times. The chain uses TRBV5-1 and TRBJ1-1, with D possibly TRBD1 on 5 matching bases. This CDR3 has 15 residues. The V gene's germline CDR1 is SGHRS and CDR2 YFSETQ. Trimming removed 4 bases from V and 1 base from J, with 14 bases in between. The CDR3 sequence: CASSLVGTKNTEAFF. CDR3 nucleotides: TGCGCCAGCAGCCTTGTCGGGACGAAGAACACTGAAGCTTTCTTT.

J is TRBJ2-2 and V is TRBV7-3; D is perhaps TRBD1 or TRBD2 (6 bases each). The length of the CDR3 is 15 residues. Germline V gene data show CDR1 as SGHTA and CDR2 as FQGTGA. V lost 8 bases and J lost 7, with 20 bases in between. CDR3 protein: CASGGLAFFGGELFF. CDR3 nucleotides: TGTGCCAGCGGGGGGCTAGCCTTCTTTGGCGGGGAGCTGTTTTTT.

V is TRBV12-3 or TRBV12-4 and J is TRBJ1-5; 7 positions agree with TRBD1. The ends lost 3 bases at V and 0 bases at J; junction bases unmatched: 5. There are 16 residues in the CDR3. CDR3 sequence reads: CASSFGDRLSNQPQHF. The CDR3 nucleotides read TGTGCCAGCAGTTTTGGGGACAGACTTAGCAATCAGCCCCAGCATTTT.

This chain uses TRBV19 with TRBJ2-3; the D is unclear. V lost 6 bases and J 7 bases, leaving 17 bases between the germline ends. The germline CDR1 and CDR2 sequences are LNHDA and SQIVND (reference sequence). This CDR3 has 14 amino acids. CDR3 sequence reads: CASSVKSRLYTQYF. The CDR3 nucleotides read TGTGCCAGTAGCGTGAAATCCCGCCTTTATACGCAGTATTTT. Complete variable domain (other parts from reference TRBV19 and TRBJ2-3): DGGITQSPKYLFRKEGQNVTLSCEQNLNHDAMYWYRQDPGQGLRLIYYSQIVNDFQKGDIAEGYSVSREKKESFPLTVTSAQKNPTAFYLCASSVKSRLYTQYFGPGTRLTVL.

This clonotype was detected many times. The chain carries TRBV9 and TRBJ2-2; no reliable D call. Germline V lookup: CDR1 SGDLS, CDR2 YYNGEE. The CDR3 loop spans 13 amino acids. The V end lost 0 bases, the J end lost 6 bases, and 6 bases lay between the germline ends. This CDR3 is CASSVVLAGELFF. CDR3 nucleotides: TGTGCCAGCAGCGTAGTCCTAGCCGGGGAGCTGTTTTTT.

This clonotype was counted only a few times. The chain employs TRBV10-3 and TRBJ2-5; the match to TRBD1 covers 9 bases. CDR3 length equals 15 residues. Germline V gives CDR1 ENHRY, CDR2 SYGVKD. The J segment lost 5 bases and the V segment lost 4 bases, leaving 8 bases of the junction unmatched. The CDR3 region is CAISAETGGLETQYF. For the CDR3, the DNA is TGTGCCATCAGTGCTGAGACAGGGGGTTTGGAGACCCAGTACTTC.

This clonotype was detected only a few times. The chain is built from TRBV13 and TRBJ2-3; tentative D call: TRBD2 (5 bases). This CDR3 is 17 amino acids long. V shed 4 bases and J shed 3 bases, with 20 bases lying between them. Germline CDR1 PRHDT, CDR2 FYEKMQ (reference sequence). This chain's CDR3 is CASSSPIIASGTDTQYF. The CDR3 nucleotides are TGTGCCAGCAGCTCCCCTATTATAGCCTCGGGGACAGATACGCAGTATTTT.

The CDR3 spells CATSRAGAFNEQFF. The CDR3 DNA follows: TGTGCCACCAGCCGAGCGGGAGCTTTCAATGAGCAGTTCTTC. The gene calls are TRBV24-1 and TRBJ2-1; 8 positions match TRBD2. Looked up from germline, CDR1 is KGHDR and CDR2 is SFDVKD. Trimming at V came to 7 bases and at J to 6 bases, leaving 7 bases not matched to a gene. The CDR3 has 14 amino acids.

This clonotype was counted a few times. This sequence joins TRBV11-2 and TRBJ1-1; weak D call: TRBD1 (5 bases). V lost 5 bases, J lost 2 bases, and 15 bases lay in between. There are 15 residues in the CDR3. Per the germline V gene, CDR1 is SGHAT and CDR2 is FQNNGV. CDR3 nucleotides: TGTGCCAGCAGCCGACCCTGGGGCGGTAACACTGAAGCTTTCTTT. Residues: CASSRPWGGNTEAFF. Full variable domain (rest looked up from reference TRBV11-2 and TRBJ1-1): EAGVAQSPRYKIIEKRQSVAFWCNPISGHATLYWYQQILGQGPKLLIQFQNNGVVDDSQLPKDRFSAERLKGVDSTLKIQPAKLEDSAVYLCASSRPWGGNTEAFFGQGTRLTVV.

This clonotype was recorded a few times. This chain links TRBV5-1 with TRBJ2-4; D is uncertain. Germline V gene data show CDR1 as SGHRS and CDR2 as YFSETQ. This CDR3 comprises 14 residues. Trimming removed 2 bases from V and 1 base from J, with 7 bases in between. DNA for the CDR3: TGCGCCAGCAGCTTTGGAAACGCCAAAAACATTCAGTACTTC. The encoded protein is CASSFGNAKNIQYF.

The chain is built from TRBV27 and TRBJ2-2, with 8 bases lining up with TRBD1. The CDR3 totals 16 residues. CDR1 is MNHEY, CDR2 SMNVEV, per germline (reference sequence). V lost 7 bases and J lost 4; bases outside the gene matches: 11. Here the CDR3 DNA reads TGTGCCAGCACTAATACGGACAGGGTGATCACCGGGGAGCTGTTTTTT. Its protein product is CASTNTDRVITGELFF.

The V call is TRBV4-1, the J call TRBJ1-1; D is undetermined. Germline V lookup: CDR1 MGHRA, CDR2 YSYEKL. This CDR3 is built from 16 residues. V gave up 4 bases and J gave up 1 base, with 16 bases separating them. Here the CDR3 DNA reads TGCGCCAGCAGCCGAAGTGGCCAGGAGAGGAACACTGAAGCTTTCTTT. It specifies CASSRSGQERNTEAFF.

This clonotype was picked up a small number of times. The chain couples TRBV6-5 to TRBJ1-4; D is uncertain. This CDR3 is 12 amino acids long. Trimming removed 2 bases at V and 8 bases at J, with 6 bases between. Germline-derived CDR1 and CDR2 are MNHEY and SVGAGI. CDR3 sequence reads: CASSYNGEKLFF. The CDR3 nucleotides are TGTGCCAGCAGTTACAACGGAGAAAAACTGTTTTTT.